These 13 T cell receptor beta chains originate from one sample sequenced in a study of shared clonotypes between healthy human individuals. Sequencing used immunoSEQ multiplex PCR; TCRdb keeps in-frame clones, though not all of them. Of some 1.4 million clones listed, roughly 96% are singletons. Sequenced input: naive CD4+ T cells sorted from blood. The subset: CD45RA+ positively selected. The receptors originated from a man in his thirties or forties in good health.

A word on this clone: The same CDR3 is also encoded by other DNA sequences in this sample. CDR3 region: CASSLGQGGETQYF. The CDR3 bases are TGCGCCAGCAGCTTGGGACAGGGTGGGGAGACCCAGTACTTC. This chain connects TRBV5-1 to TRBJ2-5; TRBD1 aligns across 7 bases. Trimming removed 0 bases from V and 5 bases from J; junction bases left unmatched: 4. Germline loops: CDR1 SGHRS, CDR2 YFSETQ. This CDR3 spans 14 amino acids.

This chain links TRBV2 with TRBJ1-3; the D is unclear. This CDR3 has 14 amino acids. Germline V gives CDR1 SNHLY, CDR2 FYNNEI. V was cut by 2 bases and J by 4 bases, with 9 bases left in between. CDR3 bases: TGTGCCAGCAGTGAATGGGTCGGGGGAAACACCATATATTTT. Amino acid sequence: CASSEWVGGNTIYF.

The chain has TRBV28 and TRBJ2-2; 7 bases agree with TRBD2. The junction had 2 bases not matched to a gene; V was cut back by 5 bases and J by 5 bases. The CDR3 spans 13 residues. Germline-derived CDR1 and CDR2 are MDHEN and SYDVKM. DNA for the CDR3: TGTGCCAGCAGTGAACTAGCGACCGGGGAGCTGTTTTTT. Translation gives CASSELATGELFF.

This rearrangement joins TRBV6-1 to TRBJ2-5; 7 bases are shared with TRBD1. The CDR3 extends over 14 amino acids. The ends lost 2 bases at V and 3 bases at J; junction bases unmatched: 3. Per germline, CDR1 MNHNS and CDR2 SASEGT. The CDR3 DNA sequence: TGTGCCAGCAGTGAATCAGGACAGGAAGAGACCCAGTACTTC. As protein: CASSESGQEETQYF.

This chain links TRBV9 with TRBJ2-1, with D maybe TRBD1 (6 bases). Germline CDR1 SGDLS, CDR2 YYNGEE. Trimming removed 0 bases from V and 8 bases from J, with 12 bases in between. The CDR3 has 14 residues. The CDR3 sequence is CASSVVAGVHEQFF. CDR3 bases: TGTGCCAGCAGCGTAGTCGCAGGGGTACATGAGCAGTTCTTC. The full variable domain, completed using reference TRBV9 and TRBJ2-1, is DSGVTQTPKHLITATGQRVTLRCSPRSGDLSVYWYQQSLDQGLQFLIQYYNGEERAKGNILERFSAQQFPDLHSELNLSSLELGDSALYFCASSVVAGVHEQFFGPGTRLTVL.

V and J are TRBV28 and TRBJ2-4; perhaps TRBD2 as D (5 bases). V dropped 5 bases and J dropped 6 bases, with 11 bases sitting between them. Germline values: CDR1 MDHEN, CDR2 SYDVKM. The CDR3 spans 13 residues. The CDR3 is CASSPNEGNIQYF. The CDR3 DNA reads TGTGCCAGCAGTCCCAATGAGGGAAACATTCAGTACTTC.

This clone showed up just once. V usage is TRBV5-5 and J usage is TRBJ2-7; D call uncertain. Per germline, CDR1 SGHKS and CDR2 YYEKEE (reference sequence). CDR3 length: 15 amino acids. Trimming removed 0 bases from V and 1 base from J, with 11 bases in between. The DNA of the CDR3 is TGTGCCAGCAGCTTGGAATTTTTGACTTCCTACGAGCAGTACTTC. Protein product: CASSLEFLTSYEQYF.

DNA of the CDR3: TGTGCCAGCAGTGCATTCGGAGGCGGGGAGCTGTTTTTT. Residues: CASSAFGGGELFF. V and J are TRBV2 and TRBJ2-2; D perhaps matches TRBD2 (5 bases). Trimming removed 4 bases from V and 7 bases from J, with 10 bases in between. The germline V gene encodes CDR1 SNHLY and CDR2 FYNNEI. The CDR3 totals 13 residues.

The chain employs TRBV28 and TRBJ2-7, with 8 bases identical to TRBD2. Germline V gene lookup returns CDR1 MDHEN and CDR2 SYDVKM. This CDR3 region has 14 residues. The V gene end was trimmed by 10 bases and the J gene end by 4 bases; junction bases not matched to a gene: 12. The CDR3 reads CATSRAGGLYEQYF. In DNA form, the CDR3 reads TGTGCCACATCCCGGGCGGGAGGACTATACGAGCAGTACTTC.

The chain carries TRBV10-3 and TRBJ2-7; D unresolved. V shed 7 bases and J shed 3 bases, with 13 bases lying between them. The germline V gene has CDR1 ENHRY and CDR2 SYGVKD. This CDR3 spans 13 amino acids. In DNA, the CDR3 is TGTGCCATCACGAGGCAGCCGGACTACGAGCAGTACTTC. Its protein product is CAITRQPDYEQYF.

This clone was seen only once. CDR3 bases: TGTGCCAGTAGTATGGAGGGCGACGTTAGCAATCAGCCCCAGCATTTT. Its translation is CASSMEGDVSNQPQHF. The rearrangement uses TRBV19 and TRBJ1-5; D is ambiguous. The CDR3 length is 16 residues. V was trimmed by 3 bases and J by 0 bases, leaving 12 bases between them. CDR1 and CDR2 (germline): LNHDA, SQIVND (reference sequence).

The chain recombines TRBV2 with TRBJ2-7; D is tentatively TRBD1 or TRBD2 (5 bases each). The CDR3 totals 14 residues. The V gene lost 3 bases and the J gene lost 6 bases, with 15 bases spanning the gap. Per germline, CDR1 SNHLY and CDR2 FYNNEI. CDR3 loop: CASSEVGVGGEQYF. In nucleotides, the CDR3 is TGTGCCAGCAGTGAGGTAGGGGTAGGAGGCGAGCAGTACTTC.

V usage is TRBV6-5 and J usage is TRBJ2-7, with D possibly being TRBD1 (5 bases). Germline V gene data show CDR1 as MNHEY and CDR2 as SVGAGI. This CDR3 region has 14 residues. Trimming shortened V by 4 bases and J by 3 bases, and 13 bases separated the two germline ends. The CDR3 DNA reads TGTGCCAGCAGTTCTCCAAGACAGAACTACGAGCAGTACTTC. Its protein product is CASSSPRQNYEQYF.